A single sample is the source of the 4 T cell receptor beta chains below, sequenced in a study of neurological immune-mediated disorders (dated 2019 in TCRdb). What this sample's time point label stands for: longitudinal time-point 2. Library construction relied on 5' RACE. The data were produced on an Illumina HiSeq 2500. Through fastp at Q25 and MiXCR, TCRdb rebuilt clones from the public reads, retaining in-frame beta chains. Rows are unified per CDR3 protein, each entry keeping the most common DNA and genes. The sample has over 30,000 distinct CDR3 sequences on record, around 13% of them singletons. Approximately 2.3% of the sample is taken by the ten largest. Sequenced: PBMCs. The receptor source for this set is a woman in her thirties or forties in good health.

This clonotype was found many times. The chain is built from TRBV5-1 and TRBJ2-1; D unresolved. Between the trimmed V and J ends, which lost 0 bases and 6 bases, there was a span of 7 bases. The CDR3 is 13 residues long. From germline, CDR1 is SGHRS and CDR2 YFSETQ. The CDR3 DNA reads TGCGCCAGCAGCTTGGGTACGGGCAATGAGCAGTTCTTC. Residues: CASSLGTGNEQFF.

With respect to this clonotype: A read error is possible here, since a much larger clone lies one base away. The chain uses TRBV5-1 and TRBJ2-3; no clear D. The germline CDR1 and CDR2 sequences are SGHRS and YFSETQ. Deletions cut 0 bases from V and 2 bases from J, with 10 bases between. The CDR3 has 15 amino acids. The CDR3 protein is CASSLATATTDTQYF. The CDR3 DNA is TGCGCCAGCAGCTTGGCGACGGCTACCACAGATACGCAGTATTTT.

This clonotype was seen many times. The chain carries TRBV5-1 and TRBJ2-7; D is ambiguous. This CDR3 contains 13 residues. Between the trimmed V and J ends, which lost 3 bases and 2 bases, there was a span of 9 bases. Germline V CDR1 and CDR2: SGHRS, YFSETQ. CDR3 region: CASSSDLAYEQYF. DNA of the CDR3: TGCGCCAGCAGCTCTGACTTAGCCTACGAGCAGTACTTC.

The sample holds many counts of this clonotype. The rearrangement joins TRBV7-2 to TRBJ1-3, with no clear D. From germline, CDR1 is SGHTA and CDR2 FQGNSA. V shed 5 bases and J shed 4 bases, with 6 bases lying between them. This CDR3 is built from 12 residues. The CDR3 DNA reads TGTGCCAGCAGCCCCCCCGGAAACACCATATATTTT. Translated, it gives CASSPPGNTIYF.